This T cell receptor beta chain was sequenced in a study of identifying expanded T cells in peripheral blood. Method: immunoSEQ multiplex PCR; TCRdb's copy keeps in-frame clones and lacks some. This sample has around 100,000 clones, with roughly 89% found just once. Collection occurred without any documented infections or immune events in donors. As regards this clone: Its cognate antigen is unknown.

This CDR3 comprises 15 residues. Trimming cost V 5 bases and J 4 bases, with 18 bases left between them. Germline V lookup: CDR1 SGHTA, CDR2 FQGNSA. Study outcomes and limitations: Differentially abundant clones: about 1.3 between replicates, just under 17 at around 2 weeks, less than 20 at four. Variance in clone template counts between approximately two-week samples significantly increased with total template count across all healthy donors.

The chain uses TRBV7-2 and TRBJ2-7, with D possibly being TRBD1 or TRBD2 (10 bases each). Sequencing was done on a sample of blood. This TCR was recovered from a person between 18 and 75 years old in good health. The chain's CDR3 is CASSTSGTGVYEQYF. CDR3 DNA: TGTGCCAGCAGCACTAGCGGGACAGGGGTATACGAGCAGTACTTC.